This T cell receptor beta chain was sequenced during a study of glioma-infiltrating T cells. Across the study: Samples included WHO grade II oligodendrogliomas or astrocytomas and initial-diagnosis grade IV glioblastomas. Before surgery, glioma patients received dexamethasone for at most six days. Blood libraries targeted about 4- to 11-fold coverage of 1 million or so T cells.

V was cut by 9 bases and J by 5 bases, with 24 bases left in between. The CDR3 has 16 amino acids. Germline CDR1 reads LNHDA; CDR2 reads SQIVND (reference sequence). Amplification of TCR alpha and beta CDR3 regions from RNA used iRepertoire nested multiplex PCR. MiXCR was run by TCRdb on the multiplex PCR reads, yielding one entry per CDR3 protein. The table shows 300,000 to 450,000 distinct CDR3 sequences, with 41% occurring only once. The chain links TRBV19 to TRBJ2-3; unclear D gene. The sample was glioma tissue, nonneoplastic brain tissue, or PBMCs (not recorded which). The source is a human donor with low-grade glioma or glioblastoma, undergoing nonglioma brain surgery, or in good health (not recorded which). The CDR3 spells CASRGHLLKVGDTQYF. The DNA for the CDR3 is TGTGCCAGCCGAGGCCACCTCCTCAAGGTGGGAGATACGCAGTATTTT.